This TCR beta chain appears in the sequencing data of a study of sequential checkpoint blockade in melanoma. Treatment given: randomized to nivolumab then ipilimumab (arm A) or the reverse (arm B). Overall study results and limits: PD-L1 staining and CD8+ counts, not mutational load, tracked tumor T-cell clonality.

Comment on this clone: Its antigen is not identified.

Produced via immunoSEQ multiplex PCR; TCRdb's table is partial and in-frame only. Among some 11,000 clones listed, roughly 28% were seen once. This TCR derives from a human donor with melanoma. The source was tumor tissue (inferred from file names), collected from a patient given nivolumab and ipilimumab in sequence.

CDR3 in DNA: TGTGCCAGTACCTGGACAGGGTTAGGTCAGCCCCAGCATTTT. Residues: CASTWTGLGQPQHF. This chain joins TRBV19 and TRBJ1-5; TRBD1 matches 8 bases. Unmatched junction bases numbered 8, after V lost 7 bases and J lost 6 bases. Germline V gives CDR1 LNHDA, CDR2 SQIVND (reference sequence). The CDR3 runs to 14 residues. The full variable domain, rest sourced from reference TRBV19 and TRBJ1-5, is DGGITQSPKYLFRKEGQNVTLSCEQNLNHDAMYWYRQDPGQGLRLIYYSQIVNDFQKGDIAEGYSVSREKKESFPLTVTSAQKNPTAFYLCASTWTGLGQPQHFGDGTRLSIL.